These 15 T cell receptor beta chains were sequenced from one sample in a study of blood T cell repertoires in COVID-19. Some clones are missing from TCRdb's copy, which holds only in-frame ones; the method was immunoSEQ multiplex PCR. The sample lists a few hundred thousand clones; approximately 82% were seen once. Sequencing input: peripheral blood. Every receptor here comes from a woman aged 18-29 years with acute or convalescent COVID-19.

The V and J genes are TRBV11-2 and TRBJ2-5; TRBD2 matches at 9 bases. This CDR3 is built from 15 residues. The ends lost 1 base at V and 5 bases at J; junction bases unmatched: 5. From germline, CDR1 is SGHAT and CDR2 FQNNGV. This chain's CDR3 is CASSLVAGEWETQYF. CDR3 nucleotide sequence: TGTGCCAGCAGCTTAGTAGCGGGAGAATGGGAGACCCAGTACTTC.

This chain uses TRBV19 with TRBJ1-5; TRBD1 is a possible D gene (6 bases). The CDR3 consists of 16 residues. The V and J ends lost 4 bases and 2 bases respectively, with 15 bases between them. Germline V CDR1 and CDR2: LNHDA, SQIVND (reference sequence). In DNA form, the CDR3 reads TGTGCCAGTAGTAGGGAACAGGGATTAGGCAATCAGCCCCAGCATTTT. Its translation is CASSREQGLGNQPQHF. The full variable domain, in which reference TRBV19 and TRBJ1-5 provide the parts outside the CDR3, is DGGITQSPKYLFRKEGQNVTLSCEQNLNHDAMYWYRQDPGQGLRLIYYSQIVNDFQKGDIAEGYSVSREKKESFPLTVTSAQKNPTAFYLCASSREQGLGNQPQHFGDGTRLSIL.

In this sample, this clone turned up a few times. V gene TRBV3-1 (or the pseudogene TRBV3-2) combines with J gene TRBJ1-3; D ambiguous. Looked up from germline, CDR1 is LGHDT and CDR2 is YNNKEL (reference sequence). The CDR3 sequence is 12 residues long. V was clipped by 4 bases and J by 4 bases, with 5 bases between them. For the CDR3, the DNA is TGTGCCAGCAGCCCGAGGGGAAACACCATATATTTT. Encoded protein: CASSPRGNTIYF.

The J gene is TRBJ2-1, the V gene TRBV10-3, with 10 bases identical to TRBD2. This CDR3 region has 18 residues. Germline-derived CDR1 and CDR2 are ENHRY and SYGVKD. Unmatched junction bases numbered 12, after V lost 2 bases and J lost 5 bases. CDR3 region: CAISELPMGLALNNEQFF. Written as DNA, the CDR3 is TGTGCCATCAGTGAGCTCCCCATGGGACTAGCGCTAAACAATGAGCAGTTCTTC.

This chain links TRBV30 with TRBJ1-4; D might be TRBD1 (6 bases). Germline V gives CDR1 GTSNPN, CDR2 SVGIG (reference sequence). V was clipped by 5 bases and J by 3 bases, with 13 bases between them. This CDR3 has 14 residues. DNA of the CDR3: TGTGCCTGGGGTACAGGGCTATCTAATGAAAAACTGTTTTTT. Its protein product is CAWGTGLSNEKLFF.

This chain joins TRBV5-1 and TRBJ2-1; D is perhaps TRBD1 (6 bases). Trimming pared 4 bases from V and 10 bases from J, leaving 21 bases between. CDR3 length: 15 amino acids. Per the germline V gene, CDR1 is SGHRS and CDR2 is YFSETQ. The CDR3 loop reads CASSQQGADLREQFF. CDR3 in DNA: TGCGCCAGCAGCCAACAGGGCGCTGATCTTCGGGAGCAGTTCTTC.

The chain is built from TRBV10-1 and TRBJ1-1, with 8 bases lining up with TRBD1. The germline CDR1 and CDR2 sequences are WNHNN and SYGVQD (reference sequence). This CDR3 has 14 residues. Germline trimming cut 4 bases from V and 0 bases from J; bases unmatched to any gene: 1. This chain's CDR3 is CASSAGGLNTEAFF. The CDR3 DNA is TGCGCCAGCAGTGCAGGGGGCTTGAACACTGAAGCTTTCTTT.

The DNA for the CDR3 is TGTGCCAGCAGCCCGGGGACTAGCGGGGGAAGGTGGTACTTC. Its protein product is CASSPGTSGGRWYF. The gene calls are TRBV5-6 and TRBJ2-7; 14 bases are a match to TRBD2. The CDR3 sequence is 14 residues long. The germline V gene encodes CDR1 SGHDT and CDR2 YYEEEE. V dropped 4 bases and J dropped 12; count of bases not matched to a gene: 9.

This clone was recorded a few times. This rearrangement joins TRBV10-3 to TRBJ2-7, with 7 bases fitting TRBD2. V was pared by 4 bases and J by 5 bases, with 8 bases of the junction left unmatched. The CDR3 has 14 amino acids. Looked up from germline, CDR1 is ENHRY and CDR2 is SYGVKD. The CDR3 is CAISVGGGAHEQYF. The CDR3 DNA follows: TGTGCCATCAGTGTGGGGGGAGGGGCCCACGAGCAGTACTTC.

This chain's CDR3 is CSVQEGNEQYF. The DNA of the CDR3 is TGCAGCGTTCAGGAGGGGAACGAGCAGTACTTC. V is TRBV29-1 and J is TRBJ2-7, with TRBD2 as a possible D gene (6 bases). CDR1 and CDR2 from the germline V gene are SQVTM and ANQGSEA. V lost 5 bases, J lost 5 bases, and 10 bases lay in between. The CDR3 totals 11 residues.

This chain links TRBV28 with TRBJ1-6, with D unclear. The length of the CDR3 is 15 residues. V was clipped by 8 bases and J by 0 bases, with 11 bases between them. From germline, CDR1 is MDHEN and CDR2 SYDVKM. The CDR3 nucleotides read TGTGCCAGCCTCCGGTTTTCCTCCTATAATTCACCCCTCCACTTT. Translation gives CASLRFSSYNSPLHF.

The chain recombines TRBV5-1 with TRBJ1-5; unclear D gene. This CDR3 has 14 residues. Germline V gene lookup returns CDR1 SGHRS and CDR2 YFSETQ. Trimming stripped 2 bases from V and 7 bases from J, with 13 bases between. The CDR3 DNA reads TGCGCCAGCAGCTTAAGTGGGCGAGGGCAGCCCCAGCATTTT. Amino acids: CASSLSGRGQPQHF. The full variable domain, in which reference TRBV5-1 and TRBJ1-5 provide the parts outside the CDR3, is KAGVTQTPRYLIKTRGQQVTLSCSPISGHRSVSWYQQTPGQGLQFLFEYFSETQRNKGNFPGRFSGRQFSNSRSEMNVSTLELGDSALYLCASSLSGRGQPQHFGDGTRLSIL.

J is TRBJ1-5 and V is TRBV24-1; D remains unclear. Germline CDR1 and CDR2: KGHDR and SFDVKD. The CDR3 covers 14 residues. Between the trimmed V and J ends, which lost 5 bases and 9 bases, there was a span of 16 bases. The CDR3 DNA sequence: TGTGCCACCAGTGTTCGGGGAGTAGGCGGGCCCCAGCATTTT. This gives the protein CATSVRGVGGPQHF.

The rearrangement joins TRBV7-2 to TRBJ2-2; tentative D call: TRBD1 (7 bases). The V and J ends lost 5 bases and 0 bases respectively, with 13 bases between them. This CDR3 comprises 16 residues. Germline CDR1 is SGHTA and CDR2 is FQGNSA. The CDR3 loop reads CASSTGGTANTGELFF. The CDR3 DNA follows: TGTGCCAGCAGCACAGGAGGGACAGCGAACACCGGGGAGCTGTTTTTT.

This clone has only one observation. The chain carries TRBV9 and TRBJ2-2, with D perhaps TRBD1 (6 bases). The V gene lost 1 base and the J gene lost 7 bases, with 20 bases spanning the gap. Germline values: CDR1 SGDLS, CDR2 YYNGEE. The CDR3 sequence is 17 residues long. In DNA, the CDR3 is TGTGCCAGCAGCGTATTTTCGGCAGGGGTTTTCGTCGGGGAGCTGTTTTTT. Translated: CASSVFSAGVFVGELFF.